The T cell receptor beta chain under discussion was sequenced for a study of T cells expressing NK-cell markers. Overall study context: Just one sequenced donor of eight was HCMV-seronegative, while seven were seropositive.

Per the germline V gene, CDR1 is GTSNPN and CDR2 is SVGIG (reference sequence). The CDR3 runs to 13 residues. After re-calling the 5' RACE reads, TCRdb lists one entry per CDR3 protein, DNA absent. The sample's table shows 500,000 to 700,000 distinct CDR3 sequences. This receptor was identified in a young man in good health. The chain employs TRBV30 and TRBJ2-7; TCRdb picks TRBD1, but there is no DNA to check that call. The sequenced sample was blood T cells: a sorted CD56 or NKG2C T cell subset, CD4+ or CD8+ T cells, or bulk PBMC T cells (not recorded which). The CDR3 sequence is CAWANQFGREQYF.